The rows below give T cell receptor beta chains drawn from one sample of a study of blood T cell repertoires in COVID-19. Generated by immunoSEQ multiplex PCR, the TCRdb table keeps only in-frame clones and is missing some. This table holds 350,000 to 450,000 clones, 85% found once. The sequencing sample was made of peripheral blood. The receptor set was obtained from a woman younger than 35 with acute or convalescent COVID-19. Both conserved end residues are part of each CDR3. A D gene is named only where the DNA matches it firmly. Only some rows state a clone size, as once, few, many or a class for expanded clones.

18	TRBV7-6	NA	TRBD2	TRBJ2-5	CASSLAADGRGTVETQYF	TGTGCCAGCAGCTTAGCGGCGGATGGGCGGGGGACTGTGGAGACCCAGTACTTC
15	TRBV9	NA	TRBD1	TRBJ1-6	CASSYAGTGKSPLHF	TGTGCCAGCAGCTACGCCGGGACAGGGAAATCACCCCTCCACTTT
15	TRBV27	NA	TRBD1	TRBJ2-7	CASSLSFRGPYEQYF	TGTGCCAGCAGTTTATCGTTCAGGGGGCCCTACGAGCAGTACTTC
15	TRBV28	NA	NA	TRBJ2-6	CASSIHRAGANVLTF	TGTGCCAGCAGTATCCACAGGGCCGGGGCCAACGTCCTGACTTTC
16	TRBV19	NA	NA	TRBJ1-2	CASSQTGSSANYGYTF	TGTGCCAGTAGTCAGACAGGTTCTTCGGCTAACTATGGCTACACCTTC
16	TRBV7-3	few	NA	TRBJ1-6	CASSLTGQPFNSPLHF	TGTGCCAGCAGCTTAACCGGACAGCCTTTTAATTCACCCCTCCACTTT
14	TRBV3-1/TRBV3-2	NA	NA	TRBJ1-5	CASSQGLGNQPQHF	TGTGCCAGCAGCCAAGGACTGGGCAATCAGCCCCAGCATTTT
15	TRBV11-3	few	TRBD1	TRBJ2-7	CASSFRTGGAYEQYF	TGTGCCAGCAGCTTTCGGACAGGGGGGGCCTACGAGCAGTACTTC
15	TRBV9	NA	TRBD1	TRBJ1-4	CASSPDRGPDEKLFF	TGTGCCAGCAGCCCGGACAGGGGGCCGGATGAAAAACTGTTTTTT
13	TRBV15	once	TRBD1	TRBJ1-2	CATSNRTGKGYTF	TGTGCCACCAGCAATAGGACAGGGAAAGGCTACACCTTC
14	TRBV7-2	NA	NA	TRBJ1-4	CASVSQGGGEKLFF	TGTGCCAGCGTTAGTCAGGGAGGTGGGGAAAAACTGTTTTTT
16	TRBV19	NA	TRBD2	TRBJ2-3	CASSNTLRESTDTQYF	TGTGCCAGTAGTAACACCTTGCGGGAGAGCACAGATACGCAGTATTTT
13	TRBV5-1	NA	TRBD1	TRBJ1-1	CASSFTGGLEAFF	TGCGCCAGCAGCTTTACAGGGGGCCTTGAAGCTTTCTTT
13	TRBV14	NA	NA	TRBJ1-2	CASSLGVNYGYTF	TGTGCCAGCAGCCTCGGGGTAAACTATGGCTACACCTTC
18	TRBV9	NA	TRBD1	TRBJ2-2	CASSVGRDRGKWTGELFF	TGTGCCAGCAGCGTGGGACGGGACAGGGGAAAGTGGACCGGGGAGCTGTTTTTT
15	TRBV5-1	NA	NA	TRBJ1-5	CASSLGRGSNQPQHF	TGCGCCAGCAGCTTAGGCCGGGGAAGCAATCAGCCCCAGCATTTT
14	TRBV5-4	few	NA	TRBJ1-2	CASSLAGWTVGYTF	TGTGCCAGCAGCTTGGCGGGTTGGACAGTGGGCTACACCTTC
18	TRBV5-8	NA	NA	TRBJ2-2	CASSLDETYKTNTGELFF	TGTGCCAGCAGCTTGGACGAGACATACAAGACGAACACCGGGGAGCTGTTTTTT
16	TRBV25-1	few	NA	TRBJ1-2	CASRLPLRTRNYGYTF	TGTGCCAGCAGACTTCCTCTGCGGACACGTAACTATGGCTACACCTTC
13	TRBV7-3	NA	NA	TRBJ2-7	CASSLVGRREQYF	TGTGCCAGCAGCTTAGTCGGAAGGAGGGAGCAGTACTTC
15	TRBV28	NA	TRBD2	TRBJ2-3	CASSSPSGGTDTQYF	TGTGCCAGCAGTTCCCCTAGCGGGGGGACAGATACGCAGTATTTT
13	TRBV7-7	NA	TRBD1	TRBJ2-1	CASSSGQGNEQFF	TGTGCCAGCAGCTCGGGACAGGGCAATGAGCAGTTCTTC
17	TRBV7-3	NA	TRBD1	TRBJ2-2	CASSSGQGARGTGELFF	TGTGCCAGCAGCAGCGGACAGGGGGCGCGGGGCACCGGGGAGCTGTTTTTT
14	TRBV6-5	NA	TRBD2	TRBJ2-5	CASRAGLAEETQYF	TGTGCCAGCAGGGCAGGACTAGCCGAAGAGACCCAGTACTTC
14	TRBV19	NA	NA	TRBJ2-3	CASSRLDPTDTQYF	TGTGCCAGTAGCCGGCTAGACCCCACAGATACGCAGTATTTT
14	TRBV6-9	NA	NA	TRBJ2-7	CASSYSDGSYEQYF	TGTGCCAGCAGTTATTCAGACGGGTCCTACGAGCAGTACTTC
17	TRBV18	NA	NA	TRBJ2-2	CASSHEGDRYNAGELFF	TGTGCCAGCTCGCATGAGGGGGACCGCTATAACGCCGGGGAGCTGTTTTTT
13	TRBV12-3/TRBV12-4	NA	NA	TRBJ2-2	CASSFRETGELFF	TGTGCCAGCAGTTTCAGGGAAACCGGGGAGCTGTTTTTT
15	TRBV9	NA	TRBD1	TRBJ2-3	CASSAGQKNTDTQYF	TGTGCCAGCAGCGCGGGACAGAAAAACACAGATACGCAGTATTTT
15	TRBV6-5	NA	TRBD2	TRBJ2-5	CASSYVGTSLETQYF	TGTGCCAGCAGTTACGTCGGGACTAGTTTAGAGACCCAGTACTTC
15	TRBV6-5	NA	NA	TRBJ1-5	CASSPSQGGNQPQHF	TGTGCCAGCAGTCCCTCGCAGGGCGGCAATCAGCCCCAGCATTTT
18	TRBV7-9	NA	TRBD1	TRBJ1-6	CASSFLGTGSSYNSPLHF	TGTGCCAGCAGCTTTCTCGGGACAGGAAGCTCCTATAATTCACCCCTCCACTTT
13	TRBV19	NA	TRBD1	TRBJ1-2	CASRTGGVSGYTF	TGTGCCAGTAGGACAGGGGGCGTAAGCGGCTACACCTTC
13	TRBV12-5	NA	NA	TRBJ2-7	CASGLGGHYEQYF	TGTGCTAGTGGTTTGGGGGGGCACTACGAGCAGTACTTC
16	TRBV5-6	NA	TRBD1	TRBJ1-3	CASSLGQGLSGNTIYF	TGTGCCAGCAGCTTGGGACAGGGATTGTCTGGAAACACCATATATTTT
14	TRBV21-1	once	NA	TRBJ2-7	CASTLRTGFGEQYF	TGTGCCAGCACCTTACGGACAGGGTTCGGCGAGCAGTACTTC
15	TRBV5-8	NA	TRBD1	TRBJ1-1	CASSFRDRGNTEAFF	TGTGCCAGCAGCTTCAGGGACAGGGGGAACACTGAAGCTTTCTTT
16	TRBV13	NA	TRBD2	TRBJ2-7	CASSSRTSGKDYEQYF	TGTGCCAGCAGCTCCCGGACTAGCGGGAAGGACTACGAGCAGTACTTC
14	TRBV6-5	once	NA	TRBJ2-7	CASRQADNSYEQYF	TGTGCCAGCAGACAGGCGGATAACTCCTACGAGCAGTACTTC
10	TRBV21-1	NA	NA	TRBJ1-1	CASSKTEAFF	TGTGCCAGCAGCAAGACAGAAGCTTTCTTT
11	TRBV29-1	NA	TRBD1	TRBJ1-2	CSVEQGDGYTF	TGCAGCGTTGAACAGGGGGATGGCTACACCTTC